This T cell receptor beta chain was observed in a study of T cells after yellow fever vaccination. Study-wide background: Some fractions had low cell numbers, and these were prepared with SMART-Seq v4 Ultra Low Input.

Per the germline V gene, CDR1 is SGHTA and CDR2 is FQGNSA. The V gene lost 2 bases and the J gene lost 2 bases, with 11 bases spanning the gap. This CDR3 is 15 amino acids long. This clonotype was seen repeatedly, ten times or more. TCRdb itself ran the 5' RACE reads through MiXCR, one entry per CDR3 protein. The sample includes 300,000 to 400,000 distinct CDR3 sequences, roughly 7.5% of them seen just once. The TCR comes from a man younger than 30 who received the YFV17D yellow fever vaccine. The source was PBMCs, collected approximately 47 days after the first yellow fever vaccination. V usage is TRBV7-2 and J usage is TRBJ2-3, with unresolved D. The CDR3 sequence: CASSLYGTSTDTQYF. Here the CDR3 DNA reads TGTGCCAGCAGCTTATATGGTACCTCCACAGATACGCAGTATTTT.